The clone carrying this T cell receptor (beta chain) showed up just a few times. This sample was included in a study of shared clonotypes between healthy human individuals. As for the study in general: Per-donor plates numbered three CD4 naive, three CD4 memory, two CD8 naive and one CD8 memory.

Division of CD4+ cells produced a CD45RA+ naive subset and a CD45RA-negative memory subset. The table came from immunoSEQ multiplex PCR; TCRdb's copy has only in-frame clones and leaves some out. The table has roughly 2,300,000 clones, about 90% seen once. The receptor was isolated from a man aged 18 to 35 in good health. Some clones in this sample may be carry-over from other donors' samples. The sample was naive CD4+ T cells from PBMCs. Subset defined: CD45RA+ positively selected.

The CDR3 loop is CASAWGRNTEAFF. The CDR3, as DNA: TGTGCCAGCGCGTGGGGGAGGAACACTGAAGCTTTCTTT. The chain is built from TRBV6-6 and TRBJ1-1; tentatively, D is TRBD1 (5 bases). V shed 8 bases and J shed 1 base, with 11 bases lying between them. The CDR3 contains 13 residues. Germline lookup yields CDR1 MNHNY and CDR2 SVGAGI (reference sequence).